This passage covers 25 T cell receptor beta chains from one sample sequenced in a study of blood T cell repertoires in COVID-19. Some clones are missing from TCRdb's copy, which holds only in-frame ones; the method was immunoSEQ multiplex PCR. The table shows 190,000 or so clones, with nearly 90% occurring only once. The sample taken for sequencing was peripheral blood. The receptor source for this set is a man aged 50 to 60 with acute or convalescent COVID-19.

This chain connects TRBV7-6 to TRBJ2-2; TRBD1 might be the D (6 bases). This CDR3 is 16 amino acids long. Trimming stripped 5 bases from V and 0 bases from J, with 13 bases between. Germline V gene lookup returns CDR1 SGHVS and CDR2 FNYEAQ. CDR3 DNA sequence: TGTGCCAGCAGCCATGGGGGACAACCGAACACCGGGGAGCTGTTTTTT. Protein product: CASSHGGQPNTGELFF. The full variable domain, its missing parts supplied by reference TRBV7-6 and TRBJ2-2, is GAGVSQSPRYKVTKRGQDVALRCDPISGHVSLYWYRQALGQGPEFLTYFNYEAQQDKSGLPNDRFSAERPEGSISTLTIQRTEQRDSAMYRCASSHGGQPNTGELFFGEGSRLTVL.

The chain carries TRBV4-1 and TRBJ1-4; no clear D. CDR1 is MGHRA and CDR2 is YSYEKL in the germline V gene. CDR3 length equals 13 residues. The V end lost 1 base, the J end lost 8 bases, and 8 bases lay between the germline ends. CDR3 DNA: TGCGCCAGCAGCCAAGCTATTGCGGAAAAACTGTTTTTT. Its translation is CASSQAIAEKLFF.

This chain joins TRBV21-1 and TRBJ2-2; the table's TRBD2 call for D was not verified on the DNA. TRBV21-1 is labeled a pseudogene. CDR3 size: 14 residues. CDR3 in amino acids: CARCREGDTGELFF. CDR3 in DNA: TGTGCCAGATGCAGGGAGGGGGACACCGGGGAGCTGTTTTTT.

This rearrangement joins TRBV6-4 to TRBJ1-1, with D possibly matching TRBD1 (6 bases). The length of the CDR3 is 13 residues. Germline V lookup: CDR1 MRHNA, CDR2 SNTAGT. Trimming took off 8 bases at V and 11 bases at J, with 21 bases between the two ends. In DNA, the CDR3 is TGTGCCAGCGGTACCCTTTCGGGGGGGCCGGCTTTCTTT. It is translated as CASGTLSGGPAFF.

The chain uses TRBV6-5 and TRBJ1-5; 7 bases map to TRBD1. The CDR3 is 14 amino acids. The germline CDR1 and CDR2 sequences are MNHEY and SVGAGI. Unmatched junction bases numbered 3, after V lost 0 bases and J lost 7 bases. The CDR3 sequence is CASSYSRQGQPQHF. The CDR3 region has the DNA TGTGCCAGCAGTTACTCTAGACAGGGCCAGCCCCAGCATTTT.

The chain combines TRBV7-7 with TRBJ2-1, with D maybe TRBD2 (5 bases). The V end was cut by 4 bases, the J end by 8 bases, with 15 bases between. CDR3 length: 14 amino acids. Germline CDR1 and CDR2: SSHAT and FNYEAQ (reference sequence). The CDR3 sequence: CASSYPGRRDEQFF. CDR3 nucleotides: TGTGCCAGCAGCTACCCGGGGAGACGGGATGAGCAGTTCTTC.

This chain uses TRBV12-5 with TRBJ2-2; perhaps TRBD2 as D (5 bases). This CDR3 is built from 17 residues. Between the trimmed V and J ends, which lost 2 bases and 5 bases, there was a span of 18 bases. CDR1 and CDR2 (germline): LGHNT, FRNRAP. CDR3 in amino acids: CASGLHPFGRGTGELFF. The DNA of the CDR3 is TGTGCTAGTGGTTTGCACCCCTTTGGCCGCGGGACCGGGGAGCTGTTTTTT.

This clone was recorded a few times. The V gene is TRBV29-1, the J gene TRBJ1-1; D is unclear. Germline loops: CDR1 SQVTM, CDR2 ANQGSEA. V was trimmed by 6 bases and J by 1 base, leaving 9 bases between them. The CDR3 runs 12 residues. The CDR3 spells CSVFRENTEAFF. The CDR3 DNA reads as TGCAGCGTGTTCCGGGAGAACACTGAAGCTTTCTTT.

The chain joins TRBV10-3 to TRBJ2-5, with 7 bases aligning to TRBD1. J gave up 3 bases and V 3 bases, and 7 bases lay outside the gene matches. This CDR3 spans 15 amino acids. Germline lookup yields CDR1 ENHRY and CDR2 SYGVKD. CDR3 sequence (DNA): TGTGCCATCAGTGATCCCGACAGGGCCAAAGAGACCCAGTACTTC. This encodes CAISDPDRAKETQYF.

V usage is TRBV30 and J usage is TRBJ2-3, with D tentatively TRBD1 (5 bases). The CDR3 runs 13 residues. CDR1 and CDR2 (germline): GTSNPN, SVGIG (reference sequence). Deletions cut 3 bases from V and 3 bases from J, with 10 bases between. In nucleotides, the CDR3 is TGTGCCTGGAGCTCAGGGTGGACAGATACGCAGTATTTT. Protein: CAWSSGWTDTQYF.

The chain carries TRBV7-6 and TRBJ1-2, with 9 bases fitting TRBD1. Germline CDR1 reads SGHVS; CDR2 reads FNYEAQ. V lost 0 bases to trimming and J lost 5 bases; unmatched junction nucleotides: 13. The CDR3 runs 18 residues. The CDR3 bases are TGTGCCAGCAGCTTAGCCACCCGAGGGGGACAGGGTTCGTATGGCTACACCTTC. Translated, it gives CASSLATRGGQGSYGYTF. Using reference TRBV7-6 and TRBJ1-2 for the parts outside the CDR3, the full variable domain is GAGVSQSPRYKVTKRGQDVALRCDPISGHVSLYWYRQALGQGPEFLTYFNYEAQQDKSGLPNDRFSAERPEGSISTLTIQRTEQRDSAMYRCASSLATRGGQGSYGYTFGSGTRLTVV.

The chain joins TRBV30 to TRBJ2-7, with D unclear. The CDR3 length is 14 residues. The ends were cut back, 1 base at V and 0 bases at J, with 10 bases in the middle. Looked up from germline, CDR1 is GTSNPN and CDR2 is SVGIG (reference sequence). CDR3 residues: CAWSALTGSYEQYF. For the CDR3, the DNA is TGTGCCTGGAGTGCCTTAACCGGCTCCTACGAGCAGTACTTC.

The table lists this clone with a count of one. CDR3 residues: CASSLPDAGDTQYF. The CDR3 region has the DNA TGTGCCAGCAGTCTACCCGATGCGGGGGATACGCAGTATTTT. The chain has TRBV27 and TRBJ2-3; TRBD2 might be the D (6 bases). The ends were cut back, 5 bases at V and 6 bases at J, with 15 bases in the middle. The CDR3 totals 14 residues. Germline V gene lookup returns CDR1 MNHEY and CDR2 SMNVEV (reference sequence).

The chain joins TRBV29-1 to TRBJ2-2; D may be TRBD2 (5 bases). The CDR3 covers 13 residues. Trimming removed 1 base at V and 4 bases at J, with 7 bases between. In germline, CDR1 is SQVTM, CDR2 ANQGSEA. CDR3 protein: CSVEVAGTGELFF. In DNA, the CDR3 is TGCAGCGTTGAAGTGGCGGGCACCGGGGAGCTGTTTTTT.

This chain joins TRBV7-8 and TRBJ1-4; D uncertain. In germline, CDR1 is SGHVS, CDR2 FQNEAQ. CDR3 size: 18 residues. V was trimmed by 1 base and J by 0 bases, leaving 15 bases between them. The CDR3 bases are TGTGCCAGCAGCTTAGGTGTGGCTCAGGCCGCAACTAATGAAAAACTGTTTTTT. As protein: CASSLGVAQAATNEKLFF.

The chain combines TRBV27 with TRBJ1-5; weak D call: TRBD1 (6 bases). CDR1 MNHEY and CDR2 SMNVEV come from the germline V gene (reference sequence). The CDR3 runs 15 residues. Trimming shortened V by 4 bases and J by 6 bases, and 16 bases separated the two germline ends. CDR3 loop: CASSSGGAKGQPQHF. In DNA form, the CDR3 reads TGTGCCAGCAGTTCGGGGGGGGCGAAGGGTCAGCCCCAGCATTTT.

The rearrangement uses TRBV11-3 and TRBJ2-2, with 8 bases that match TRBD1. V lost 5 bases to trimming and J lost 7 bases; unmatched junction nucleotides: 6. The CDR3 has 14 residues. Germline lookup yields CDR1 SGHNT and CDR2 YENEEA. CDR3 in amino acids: CASSPQGAYGELFF. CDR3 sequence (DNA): TGTGCCAGCAGCCCTCAGGGGGCGTACGGGGAGCTGTTTTTT.

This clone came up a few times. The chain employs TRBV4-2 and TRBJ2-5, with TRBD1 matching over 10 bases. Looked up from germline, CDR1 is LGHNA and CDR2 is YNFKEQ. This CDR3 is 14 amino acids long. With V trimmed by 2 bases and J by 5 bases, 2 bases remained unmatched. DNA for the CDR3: TGTGCCAGCAGCCAAATGGACAGGGGGGAGACCCAGTACTTC. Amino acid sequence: CASSQMDRGETQYF.

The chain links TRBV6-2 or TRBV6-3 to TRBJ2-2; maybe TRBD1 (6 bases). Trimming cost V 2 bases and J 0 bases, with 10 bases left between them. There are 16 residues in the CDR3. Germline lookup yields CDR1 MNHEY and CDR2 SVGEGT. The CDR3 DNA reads TGTGCCAGCAGTTACCCATGGACAGCGAACACCGGGGAGCTGTTTTTT. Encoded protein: CASSYPWTANTGELFF.

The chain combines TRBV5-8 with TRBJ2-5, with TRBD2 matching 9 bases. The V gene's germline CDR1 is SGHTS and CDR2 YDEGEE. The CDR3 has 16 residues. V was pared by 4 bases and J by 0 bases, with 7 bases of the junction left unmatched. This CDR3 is CASSTGTSSYQETQYF. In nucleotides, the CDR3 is TGTGCCAGCAGCACGGGGACTAGCTCGTACCAAGAGACCCAGTACTTC.

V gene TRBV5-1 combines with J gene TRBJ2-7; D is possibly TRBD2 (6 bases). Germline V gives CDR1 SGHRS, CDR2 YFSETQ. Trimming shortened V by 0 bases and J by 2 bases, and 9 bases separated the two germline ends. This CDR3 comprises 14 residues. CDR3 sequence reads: CASSLGLATYEQYF. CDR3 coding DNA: TGCGCCAGCAGCTTGGGCCTAGCGACCTACGAGCAGTACTTC.

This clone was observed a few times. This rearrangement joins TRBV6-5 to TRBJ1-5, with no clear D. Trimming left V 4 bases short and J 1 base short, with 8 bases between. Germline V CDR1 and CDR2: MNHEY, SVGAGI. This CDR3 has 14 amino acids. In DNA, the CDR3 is TGTGCCAGCAGTTCCGAACAGAGCAATCAGCCCCAGCATTTT. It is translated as CASSSEQSNQPQHF.

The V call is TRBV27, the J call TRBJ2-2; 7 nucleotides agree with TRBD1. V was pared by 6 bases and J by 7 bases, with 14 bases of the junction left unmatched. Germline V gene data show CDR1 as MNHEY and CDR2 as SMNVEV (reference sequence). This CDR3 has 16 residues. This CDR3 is CASRSRGSGSVGELFF. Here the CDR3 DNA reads TGTGCCAGCAGGAGCAGGGGGTCCGGGTCCGTCGGGGAGCTGTTTTTT.

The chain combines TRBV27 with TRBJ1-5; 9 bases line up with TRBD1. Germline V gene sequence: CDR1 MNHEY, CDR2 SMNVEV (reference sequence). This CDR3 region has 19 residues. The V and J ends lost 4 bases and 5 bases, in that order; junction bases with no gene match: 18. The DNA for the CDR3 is TGTGCCAGCAGTTCCAGGACCGGGACAGGGAATTATGTTTATCAGCCCCAGCATTTT. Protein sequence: CASSSRTGTGNYVYQPQHF.

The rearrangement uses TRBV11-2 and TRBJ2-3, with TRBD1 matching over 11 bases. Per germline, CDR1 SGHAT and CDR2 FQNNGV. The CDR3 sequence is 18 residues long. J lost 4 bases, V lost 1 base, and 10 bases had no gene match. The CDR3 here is CASSLGVLGTGGSDTQYF. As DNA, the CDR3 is TGTGCCAGCAGCTTAGGAGTTCTTGGGACAGGGGGATCAGATACGCAGTATTTT.